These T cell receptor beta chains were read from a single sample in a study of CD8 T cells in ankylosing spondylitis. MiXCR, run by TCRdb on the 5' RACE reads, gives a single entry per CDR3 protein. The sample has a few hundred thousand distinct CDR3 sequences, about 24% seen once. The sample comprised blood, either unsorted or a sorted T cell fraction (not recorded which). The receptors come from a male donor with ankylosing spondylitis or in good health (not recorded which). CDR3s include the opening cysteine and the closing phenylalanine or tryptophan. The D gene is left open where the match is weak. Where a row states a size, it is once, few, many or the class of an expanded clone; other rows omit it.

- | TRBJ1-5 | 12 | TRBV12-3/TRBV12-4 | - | CASSYNRQPQHF | TGTGCCAGCAGTTATAACAGGCAGCCCCAGCATTTT
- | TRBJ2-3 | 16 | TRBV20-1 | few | CSASGGGASPTDTQYF | TGCAGTGCTAGCGGGGGAGGCGCTAGCCCCACAGATACGCAGTATTTT
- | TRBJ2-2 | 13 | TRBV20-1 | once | CSAGRGASGELFF | TGCAGTGCTGGCCGCGGGGCTTCCGGGGAGCTGTTTTTT
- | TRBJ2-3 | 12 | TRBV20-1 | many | CSARAGTDTQYF | TGCAGTGCTAGGGCGGGCACAGATACGCAGTATTTT
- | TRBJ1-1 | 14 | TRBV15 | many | CATSRDPQGTEAFF | TGTGCCACCAGCAGGGATCCTCAGGGAACTGAAGCTTTCTTT
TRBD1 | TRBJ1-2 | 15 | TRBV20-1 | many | CSAESARGRIYGYTF | TGCAGTGCTGAAAGTGCCAGGGGGCGCATCTATGGCTACACCTTC
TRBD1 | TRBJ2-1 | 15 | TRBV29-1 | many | CSASRQGSSYNEQFF | TGCAGCGCCTCCCGACAGGGAAGCTCCTACAATGAGCAGTTCTTC
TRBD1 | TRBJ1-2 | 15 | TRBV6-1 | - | CASSEPGQGNYGYTF | TGTGCCAGCAGTGAACCGGGACAGGGGAACTATGGCTACACCTTC
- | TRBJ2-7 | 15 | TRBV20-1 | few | CSARDRGLGTYEQYF | TGCAGTGCTAGAGATAGAGGGCTGGGGACCTACGAGCAGTACTTC
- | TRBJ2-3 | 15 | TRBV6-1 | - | CASSDTARTPDTQYF | TGTGCCAGCAGCGATACCGCTCGGACCCCAGATACGCAGTATTTT
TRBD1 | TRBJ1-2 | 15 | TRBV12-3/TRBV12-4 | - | CASSPGTGEGYGYTF | TGTGCCAGCAGTCCCGGGACAGGGGAAGGCTATGGCTACACCTTC
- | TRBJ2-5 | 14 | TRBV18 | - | CASSPRSGQETQYF | TGTGCCAGCTCACCACGTAGCGGACAAGAGACCCAGTACTTC
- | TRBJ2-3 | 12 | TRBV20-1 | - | CSALGGQDTQYF | TGCAGTGCTCTGGGGGGCCAAGATACGCAGTATTTT
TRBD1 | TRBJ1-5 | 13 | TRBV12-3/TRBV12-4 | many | CASSTGGYQPQHF | TGTGCCAGCAGTACAGGGGGATACCAGCCCCAGCATTTT
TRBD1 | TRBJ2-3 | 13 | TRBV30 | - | CAWTAGGRDTQYF | TGTGCCTGGACGGCAGGGGGCAGAGATACGCAGTATTTT
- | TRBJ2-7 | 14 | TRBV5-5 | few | CASSLGPGRYEQYF | TGTGCCAGCAGTCTGGGGCCAGGGAGGTACGAGCAGTACTTC
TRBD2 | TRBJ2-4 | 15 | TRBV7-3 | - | CASSPGGVAKNIQYF | TGTGCCAGCAGCCCGGGGGGGGTGGCCAAAAACATTCAGTACTTC
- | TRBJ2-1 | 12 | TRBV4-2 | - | CASSQSGNEQFF | TGTGCCAGCAGCCAGAGCGGGAATGAGCAGTTCTTC
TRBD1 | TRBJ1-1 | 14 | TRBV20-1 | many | CSARDLQGRTEAFF | TGCAGTGCTAGAGATCTACAGGGGAGAACTGAAGCTTTCTTT
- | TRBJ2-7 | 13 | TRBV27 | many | CASSQVSSYEQYF | TGTGCCAGCAGTCAAGTCAGCTCCTACGAGCAGTACTTC
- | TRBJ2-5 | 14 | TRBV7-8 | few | CASSSHGGQETQYF | TGTGCCAGCAGCTCCCACGGAGGACAAGAGACCCAGTACTTC
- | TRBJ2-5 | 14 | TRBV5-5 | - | CASSFRQLQETQYF | TGTGCCAGCAGCTTCCGACAGCTCCAAGAGACCCAGTACTTC
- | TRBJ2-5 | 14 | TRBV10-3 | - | CAIRSDKSQETQYF | TGTGCCATCAGATCGGACAAGAGTCAAGAGACCCAGTACTTC
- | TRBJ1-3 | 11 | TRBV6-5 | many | CATRRVGTIYF | TGTGCCACCCGAAGAGTCGGCACCATATATTTT